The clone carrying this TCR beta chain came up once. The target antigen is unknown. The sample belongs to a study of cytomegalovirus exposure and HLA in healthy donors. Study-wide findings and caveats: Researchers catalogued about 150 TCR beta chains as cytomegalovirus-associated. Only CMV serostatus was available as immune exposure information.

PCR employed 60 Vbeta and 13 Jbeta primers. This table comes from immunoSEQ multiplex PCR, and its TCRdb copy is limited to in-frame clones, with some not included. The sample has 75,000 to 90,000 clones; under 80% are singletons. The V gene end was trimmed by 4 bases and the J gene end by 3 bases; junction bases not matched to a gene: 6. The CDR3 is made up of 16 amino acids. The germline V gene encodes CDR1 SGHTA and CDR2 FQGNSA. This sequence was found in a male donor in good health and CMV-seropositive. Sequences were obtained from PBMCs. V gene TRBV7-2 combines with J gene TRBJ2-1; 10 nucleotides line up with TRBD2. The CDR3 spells CASSSRGLASYNEQFF. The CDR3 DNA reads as TGTGCCAGCAGCTCACGGGGACTAGCGAGCTACAATGAGCAGTTCTTC.